This T cell receptor (beta chain) stems from a study of tissue T cells after allogeneic stem cell transplantation. Findings of the study overall: Sampling depth was limited, and the cohort was small and clinically varied. Across patients, clones rarely overlapped, yet motif clusters were shared tissue-specifically.

Germline-derived CDR1 and CDR2 are SGHDT and FRDEAV. The CDR3 runs 11 residues. V was trimmed by 9 bases and J by 1 base, leaving 8 bases between them. Described time point: mouse harvest day 14 after allogeneic transplant. Tail vein injection delivered 10^7 T-cell-depleted bone marrow cells and 10^6 splenic CD5+ T cells. This mouse GVHD model was MHC-mismatched B6 to BALB/c, profiled day 7 or 14. Assay: immunoSEQ multiplex PCR; the TCRdb copy retains only in-frame clones and omits some. The repertoire holds under 9,000 clones, approximately 37% seen once, with over 2.5% in the top ten. This clone was counted only a few times. The antigen is unknown. The genes and germline here are from mouse. The read ends 1 residue early relative to the CDR3; the germline J gene fills the gap.

The chain has TRBV14 and TRBJ2-7, with no clear D. The TCR was taken from a female BALB/c mouse given C57BL/6 T cells with graft-versus-host disease after an allogeneic hematopoietic cell transplant. Specimen: skin. The CDR3 sequence is CATRQSYEQYF. Incomplete CDR3 DNA: TGTGCCACAAGACAATCCTATGAACAGTAC.